These 20 T cell receptor beta chains were sequenced from one sample in a study of low-dose radiotherapy and immunotherapy resistance in tumors. As for time point: after trial treatment. Sample treatment: LDRT plus nivolumab, ipilimumab, low-dose cyclophosphamide and aspirin (RACIN trial). Alpha and beta chains were covered, as first-strand cDNA relied on TRAV- and TRBV-specific primers. For amplifying TCRs, the PCR ran for 15 to 20 cycles with Phusion, which was used together with a constant-region primer and the adapter on the V primers. TCRdb recomputed calls from the reads with MiXCR, one row per CDR3 protein. The repertoire holds around 60,000 distinct CDR3 sequences, with about 25% as singletons. The source was PBMCs, collected after low-dose radiotherapy plus immunotherapy. Receptors originate from a male donor with prostate cancer.

This clonotype was observed at least ten times. The rearrangement uses TRBV3-1 and TRBJ2-1; 9 nucleotides agree with TRBD1. The CDR3 covers 14 residues. Germline V lookup: CDR1 LGHDT, CDR2 YNNKEL (reference sequence). V shed 3 bases, J shed 4 bases, and the junction held 1 base outside the gene matches. CDR3 residues: CASSQTGGYNEQFF. The DNA of the CDR3 is TGTGCCAGCAGCCAGACAGGGGGTTACAATGAGCAGTTCTTC.

This clonotype was observed many times. This chain uses TRBV20-1 with TRBJ2-1; the match to TRBD2 covers 7 bases. With 2 bases clipped from V and 4 bases from J, the junction kept 11 bases outside the gene matches. Germline V gene sequence: CDR1 DFQATT, CDR2 SNEGSKA (reference sequence). The CDR3 loop spans 16 amino acids. The CDR3 loop is CSARSDSLAAYNEQFF. For the CDR3, the DNA is TGCAGTGCTAGATCTGATAGCCTAGCGGCATACAATGAGCAGTTCTTC.

In its sample, this clonotype was seen many times. CDR3 DNA sequence: TGTGCCAGCAGTGAAGCGAGAAGCCTACTTCAGCCCCAGCATTTT. Its protein product is CASSEARSLLQPQHF. This chain connects TRBV6-1 to TRBJ1-5, with D uncertain. Germline CDR1 reads MNHNS; CDR2 reads SASEGT. The V end was cut by 0 bases, the J end by 6 bases, with 12 bases between. The CDR3 runs to 15 residues.

This clonotype occurred many times. The V call is TRBV6-5, the J call TRBJ1-1; D remains ambiguous. Trimming left V 6 bases short and J 5 bases short, with 16 bases between. The CDR3 contains 14 residues. From germline, CDR1 is MNHEY and CDR2 SVGAGI. The CDR3: CASREPGPATEAFF. The CDR3 DNA sequence: TGTGCCAGCAGGGAACCGGGCCCTGCAACTGAAGCTTTCTTT.

The chain's CDR3 is CSAGGSGDTQYF. For the CDR3, the DNA is TGCAGTGCTGGGGGATCCGGCGATACGCAGTATTTT. This chain connects TRBV20-1 to TRBJ2-3; tentatively, D is TRBD1 or TRBD2 (5 bases each). Trimming took off 5 bases at V and 6 bases at J, with 12 bases between the two ends. Germline values: CDR1 DFQATT, CDR2 SNEGSKA (reference sequence). The CDR3 is 12 residues long.

A note on this clonotype: A far more abundant clone sits one base away, making this likely a read error. The chain carries TRBV29-1 and TRBJ2-5; 7 bases are a match to TRBD2. V trimming: 7 bases; J trimming: 11 bases; junction bases outside the gene matches: 16. The germline V gene encodes CDR1 SQVTM and CDR2 ANQGSEA. This CDR3 is built from 13 residues. The CDR3 reads CSAGTKGPNEQYF. The CDR3 region has the DNA TGCAGCGCCGGGACTAAAGGACCCAATGAGCAGTACTTC.

Many counts were recorded for this clonotype. This chain connects TRBV7-8 to TRBJ2-1; 13 bases are a match to TRBD2. The CDR3 contains 15 residues. CDR1 and CDR2 from the germline V gene are SGHVS and FQNEAQ. The V and J ends lost 5 bases and 6 bases, in that order; junction bases with no gene match: 4. DNA of the CDR3: TGTGCCAGCAGCATACTAGCGGGGGGGCCCAATGAGCAGTTCTTC. It codes for CASSILAGGPNEQFF.

To note about this clonotype: This likely stems from a read error, as it lies one base from a far larger clone. The chain carries TRBV29-1 and TRBJ2-4, with no clear D. The length of the CDR3 is 17 residues. CDR1 is SQVTM, CDR2 ANQGSEA, per germline. Written as DNA, the CDR3 is TGCAGTGCTAGAGAGATGGGAAGTGGCTTGGGGTTCAATGAGCAGTACTTC. This sequence encodes CSAREMGSGLGFNEQYF. The full variable domain, its missing parts supplied by reference TRBV29-1 and TRBJ2-4, is SAVISQKPSRDICQRGTSLTIQCQVDSQVTMMFWYRQQPGQSLTLIATANQGSEATYESGFVIDKFPISRPNLTFSTLTVSNMSPEDSSIYLCSAREMGSGLGFNEQYFGAGTRLSVL.

This clonotype was seen a few times. This chain joins TRBV15 and TRBJ1-1; perhaps TRBD1 as D (5 bases). The CDR3 sequence is 15 residues long. The germline gives CDR1 LNHNV, CDR2 YYDKDF (reference sequence). Trimming left V 4 bases short and J 1 base short, with 13 bases between. CDR3 in amino acids: CATSKTSTGNTEAFF. For the CDR3, the DNA is TGTGCCACCAGCAAGACAAGTACAGGGAACACTGAAGCTTTCTTT.

This clonotype was recorded at least ten times. This rearrangement joins TRBV2 to TRBJ2-1; a weak D match, TRBD2 (5 bases). V lost 6 bases and J lost 9, with 12 bases in between. Germline loops: CDR1 SNHLY, CDR2 FYNNEI. The CDR3 extends over 12 amino acids. The CDR3 sequence: CASRRTSFEQFF. In DNA, the CDR3 is TGTGCCAGCAGACGTACTAGTTTTGAGCAGTTCTTC.

Only a few counts were recorded for this clonotype. J is TRBJ2-1 and V is TRBV29-1; possible D gene TRBD1, 5 bases. This CDR3 has 13 residues. Trimming pared 8 bases from V and 6 bases from J, leaving 17 bases between. Germline V lookup: CDR1 SQVTM, CDR2 ANQGSEA. The CDR3 region is CSSGRGWVNEQFF. The CDR3 nucleotides are TGCAGCTCTGGAAGGGGCTGGGTCAATGAGCAGTTCTTC.

V is TRBV4-2 and J is TRBJ2-2, with 13 bases fitting TRBD2. The V segment lost 0 bases and the J segment 4 bases; nucleotides outside the gene matches: 5. Looked up from germline, CDR1 is LGHNA and CDR2 is YNFKEQ. This CDR3 contains 18 residues. The CDR3 nucleotides read TGTGCCAGCAGCCAAGAGACTAGCGGGGGGTCCTTCACCGGGGAGCTGTTTTTT. The encoded protein is CASSQETSGGSFTGELFF.

This clonotype has at least ten counts. The genes are TRBV11-2 and TRBJ1-2; possibly TRBD1 for D (5 bases). The V end lost 1 base, the J end lost 8 bases, and 8 bases lay between the germline ends. Germline CDR1 and CDR2: SGHAT and FQNNGV. This CDR3 is built from 12 residues. CDR3 sequence reads: CASSLGRDGYTF. The CDR3 DNA reads TGTGCCAGCAGCTTAGGCAGGGACGGCTACACCTTC.

In the case of this clonotype: This likely came from a read error, as a far larger clone is one base away. The chain is built from TRBV1 and TRBJ2-1; the D call in the table, TRBD1, was not verified against the DNA. TRBV1 is shown as a pseudogene. The CDR3 runs 17 residues. The CDR3 region has the DNA TGCGCCAGCAGCCAGGACAGGGATAACCCCCCTTTAAATGAGCAGTTCTTC. Its protein product is CASSQDRDNPPLNEQFF.

Details on this clonotype: A far larger clone is one base from this, pointing to a likely read error. The V and J genes are TRBV7-6 and TRBJ2-7; TRBD1 matches 9 bases. V dropped 4 bases and J dropped 7; count of bases not matched to a gene: 8. There are 14 residues in the CDR3. The V gene's germline CDR1 is SGHVS and CDR2 FNYEAQ. CDR3 protein: CASSSTGGDGEQYF. The DNA for the CDR3 is TGTGCCAGCAGCTCAACAGGGGGCGACGGTGAGCAGTACTTC.

This clonotype was counted at least ten times. The rearrangement links TRBV6-6 to TRBJ1-2, with 8 positions matching TRBD1. Germline lookup yields CDR1 MNHNY and CDR2 SVGAGI (reference sequence). V was clipped by 2 bases and J by 6 bases; unmatched bases: 11. The CDR3 has 16 residues. CDR3 nucleotides: TGTGCCAGCAGTTACATGCAGGGGGCTCGGGTCGATGGCTACACCTTC. It codes for CASSYMQGARVDGYTF.

This clonotype has a count of ten or more. V and J are TRBV28 and TRBJ1-1; TRBD1 matches 10 bases. The V and J ends lost 4 bases and 4 bases, in that order; junction bases with no gene match: 6. Germline-derived CDR1 and CDR2 are MDHEN and SYDVKM. This CDR3 region has 15 residues. CDR3 nucleotide sequence: TGTGCCAGCAGTTGGCCGGGACAGGGGATCACTGAAGCTTTCTTT. Encoded protein: CASSWPGQGITEAFF.

This clonotype was detected many times. The genes are TRBV20-1 and TRBJ2-3, with 8 bases lining up with TRBD2. Per the germline V gene, CDR1 is DFQATT and CDR2 is SNEGSKA (reference sequence). The V and J ends lost 7 bases and 4 bases, in that order; junction bases with no gene match: 10. The CDR3 loop spans 14 amino acids. DNA for the CDR3: TGCAGTGGTGTCGGACTAGCAAGCGCAGATACGCAGTATTTT. Translated: CSGVGLASADTQYF.

This clonotype was detected ten times or more. The genes are TRBV21-1 and TRBJ2-7; TRBD1 was called by the table and not checked on the DNA. TRBV21-1 is a pseudogene locus. This CDR3 comprises 15 residues. Here the CDR3 reads CASSSPGLSVGEQYF. The CDR3 coding sequence is TGTGCCAGCAGCTCTCCGGGCCTCAGTGTTGGGGAGCAGTACTTC.

Points on this clonotype: The likely explanation is a read error, given a far larger clone one base away. This rearrangement joins TRBV11-1 to TRBJ2-7; TRBD1 agrees at 8 bases. The length of the CDR3 is 14 residues. With 7 bases clipped from V and 7 bases from J, the junction kept 12 bases outside the gene matches. The germline gives CDR1 SGHAT, CDR2 FQDESV (reference sequence). This chain's CDR3 is CASMGQVSYNEQYF. CDR3 in DNA: TGTGCCAGCATGGGACAGGTTTCCTACAATGAGCAGTACTTC.